This TCR beta chain was captured by sequencing in a study of T cells in localized non-small cell lung cancer. Germline CDR1 is SGHTA and CDR2 is FQGTGA. V lost 7 bases to trimming and J lost 8 bases, with 20 bases between them. CDR3 length: 14 amino acids. Clones were sequenced by immunoSEQ multiplex PCR, and TCRdb holds only the in-frame ones, with some missing. The table records tens of thousands of clones, 75% to 95% of them present only once. In the case of this clone: What it binds is not known.

Study-level results: Detection in adjacent lung was observed for a median 57 of the top 100 tumor clones.

Sequencing used peripheral blood mononuclear cells, obtained before any cancer treatment. J is TRBJ1-2 and V is TRBV7-3; perhaps TRBD1 as D (5 bases). This receptor was identified in a female donor older than 55 with stage II lung adenocarcinoma. The CDR3 region has the DNA TGTGCCAGCACCTCCAGCAGGGTGAGCGACGGCTACACCTTC. Protein sequence: CASTSSRVSDGYTF.